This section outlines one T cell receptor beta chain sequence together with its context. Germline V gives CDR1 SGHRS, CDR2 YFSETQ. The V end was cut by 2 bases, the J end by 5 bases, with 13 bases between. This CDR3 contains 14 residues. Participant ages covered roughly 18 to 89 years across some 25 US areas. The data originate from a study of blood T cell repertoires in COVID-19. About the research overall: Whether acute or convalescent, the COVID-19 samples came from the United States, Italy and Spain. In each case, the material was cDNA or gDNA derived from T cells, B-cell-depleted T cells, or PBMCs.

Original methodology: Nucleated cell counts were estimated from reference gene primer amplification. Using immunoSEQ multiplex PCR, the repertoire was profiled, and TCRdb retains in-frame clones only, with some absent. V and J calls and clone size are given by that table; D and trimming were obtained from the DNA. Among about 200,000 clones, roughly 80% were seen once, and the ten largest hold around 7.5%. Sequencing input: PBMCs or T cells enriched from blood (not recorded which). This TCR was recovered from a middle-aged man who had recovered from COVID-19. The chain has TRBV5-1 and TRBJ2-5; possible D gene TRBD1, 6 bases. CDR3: CASSLQTGTETQYF. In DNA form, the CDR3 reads TGCGCCAGCAGCTTACAGACAGGAACGGAGACCCAGTACTTC. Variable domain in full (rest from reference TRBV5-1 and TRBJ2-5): KAGVTQTPRYLIKTRGQQVTLSCSPISGHRSVSWYQQTPGQGLQFLFEYFSETQRNKGNFPGRFSGRQFSNSRSEMNVSTLELGDSALYLCASSLQTGTETQYFGPGTRLLVL.